This TCR beta chain was identified in a study of response to subunit inactivated influenza vaccine. Study observations and caveats: Each seasonal influenza vaccination recruits few new T cells, the authors suggested.

V lost 2 bases and J 4 bases, leaving 5 bases between the germline ends. The CDR3 runs 13 residues. The germline V gene encodes CDR1 ENHRY and CDR2 SYGVKD. Comments on this clonotype: Its target is not known.

TCRdb fed the RT-PCR reads into MiXCR, producing one record per CDR3 protein. There are hundreds of thousands of distinct CDR3 sequences in the sample; less than 20% occur only once, and 11% lies in the top ten. This sequence joins TRBV10-3 and TRBJ2-2; possibly TRBD2 for D (5 bases). The starting material was PBMCs from blood, obtained 5 to 6 days after vaccination. The sequence came from a man aged 45-60 years who received an inactivated influenza vaccine. The CDR3 DNA sequence: TGTGCCATCAGTGAGGGAGGCACCGGGGAGCTGTTTTTT. Translated, it gives CAISEGGTGELFF.